The 2 T cell receptor beta chains below all came from one sample that was sequenced in a study of cytomegalovirus exposure and HLA in healthy donors. Profiled with immunoSEQ multiplex PCR; TCRdb holds only in-frame clones, not every one. The sample holds 100,000 to 150,000 clones, roughly 93% seen once. Sequencing input: PBMCs. These receptors were taken from a woman in her late teens or twenties in good health and CMV-seronegative.

The chain couples TRBV10-2 to TRBJ2-7; TRBD1 matches 9 bases. The CDR3 spans 14 residues. After removal of 5 bases from V and 6 bases from J, the junction contained 8 bases not matched to a gene. In germline, CDR1 is WSHSY, CDR2 SAAADI. The CDR3 region is CASSFGQGKFEQYF. The CDR3 region has the DNA TGCGCCAGCAGTTTCGGACAGGGGAAGTTCGAGCAGTACTTC.

The CDR3 protein is CASSLDLSGVGEQYF. CDR3 sequence (DNA): TGCGCCAGCAGCTTGGACCTTAGCGGGGTGGGCGAGCAGTACTTC. The rearrangement links TRBV5-1 to TRBJ2-7, with 8 bases aligning to TRBD2. CDR1 and CDR2 from the germline V gene are SGHRS and YFSETQ. V trimming: 0 bases; J trimming: 6 bases; junction bases outside the gene matches: 8. The CDR3 totals 15 residues.